A selection of T cell receptor beta chains follows, all from one sample in a study of CD8 T cells in ankylosing spondylitis. MiXCR, run by TCRdb on the 5' RACE reads, gives a single entry per CDR3 protein. The sample yields 250,000 to 350,000 distinct CDR3 sequences, 20% seen once. The specimen sequenced was blood, either unsorted or a sorted T cell fraction (not recorded which). The receptors come from a male donor with ankylosing spondylitis or in good health (not recorded which). Both conserved end residues are part of each CDR3. Fields, in order: D gene, J gene, clone size, V gene, CDR3 protein, CDR3 DNA. D genes are given only for firm matches. Clone size is given for some rows only: seen once, a few or many times, or a class if the clone is expanded.

d_call: -
j_call: TRBJ1-4
clone_size: -
v_call: TRBV5-1
cdr3_aa: CASSPFPGNEKLFF
cdr3_nt: TGCGCCAGCAGCCCCTTTCCCGGTAATGAAAAACTGTTTTTT

d_call: TRBD1
j_call: TRBJ1-2
clone_size: -
v_call: TRBV7-2
cdr3_aa: CASSRQGQSGYTF
cdr3_nt: TGTGCCAGCAGCCGACAGGGGCAAAGTGGCTACACCTTC

d_call: -
j_call: TRBJ1-6
clone_size: few
v_call: TRBV2
cdr3_aa: CASSVPAQRLGTSPLHF
cdr3_nt: TGTGCCAGCAGTGTACCGGCCCAGCGCCTCGGGACTTCACCCCTCCACTTT

d_call: TRBD2
j_call: TRBJ2-3
clone_size: few
v_call: TRBV5-1
cdr3_aa: CASSWGAGALTDTQYF
cdr3_nt: TGCGCCAGCAGCTGGGGAGCGGGGGCCCTCACAGATACGCAGTATTTT

d_call: -
j_call: TRBJ2-1
clone_size: -
v_call: TRBV11-3
cdr3_aa: CASSSRVASYNEQFF
cdr3_nt: TGTGCCAGCAGCTCCAGGGTGGCCTCCTACAATGAGCAGTTCTTC

d_call: TRBD1
j_call: TRBJ1-1
clone_size: -
v_call: TRBV7-2
cdr3_aa: CASSPQGTGTEAFF
cdr3_nt: TGTGCCAGCAGCCCCCAGGGGACAGGGACTGAAGCTTTCTTT

d_call: -
j_call: TRBJ1-2
clone_size: -
v_call: TRBV20-1
cdr3_aa: CSAMDRANYGYTF
cdr3_nt: TGCAGTGCAATGGACAGAGCTAACTATGGCTACACCTTC

d_call: -
j_call: TRBJ2-3
clone_size: few
v_call: TRBV4-1
cdr3_aa: CASSRRWLGASTDTQYF
cdr3_nt: TGCGCCAGCAGCCGTCGCTGGCTGGGGGCGAGCACAGATACGCAGTATTTT

d_call: TRBD1
j_call: TRBJ1-2
clone_size: many
v_call: TRBV10-1
cdr3_aa: CASSDQGARGYTF
cdr3_nt: TGCGCCAGCAGTGATCAGGGGGCGCGAGGCTACACCTTC

d_call: -
j_call: TRBJ2-5
clone_size: -
v_call: TRBV5-1
cdr3_aa: CASSLSPFQETQYF
cdr3_nt: TGCGCCAGCAGCTTGAGCCCATTTCAAGAGACCCAGTACTTC

d_call: -
j_call: TRBJ2-2
clone_size: many
v_call: TRBV29-1
cdr3_aa: CSVLGPQNTGELFF
cdr3_nt: TGCAGCGTCCTAGGACCCCAGAACACCGGGGAGCTGTTTTTT

d_call: -
j_call: TRBJ2-5
clone_size: few
v_call: TRBV5-1
cdr3_aa: CASSFRGLDGTQYF
cdr3_nt: TGCGCCAGCAGCTTCAGGGGACTGGATGGGACCCAGTACTTC

d_call: -
j_call: TRBJ1-1
clone_size: -
v_call: TRBV29-1
cdr3_aa: CSVVRVEGTEAFF
cdr3_nt: TGCAGCGTAGTCAGGGTTGAGGGAACTGAAGCTTTCTTT

d_call: TRBD2
j_call: TRBJ2-4
clone_size: -
v_call: TRBV19
cdr3_aa: CASSIGGGKNIQYF
cdr3_nt: TGTGCCAGTAGTATCGGCGGGGGGAAAAACATTCAGTACTTC

d_call: -
j_call: TRBJ2-2
clone_size: few
v_call: TRBV12-3/TRBV12-4
cdr3_aa: CASSFDGYSNTGELFF
cdr3_nt: TGTGCCAGCAGCTTCGACGGGTACTCGAACACCGGGGAGCTGTTTTTT

d_call: -
j_call: TRBJ2-3
clone_size: many
v_call: TRBV20-1
cdr3_aa: CSATSGWASSTDTQYF
cdr3_nt: TGCAGTGCTACGAGCGGGTGGGCGTCTAGCACAGATACGCAGTATTTT

d_call: TRBD1
j_call: TRBJ1-2
clone_size: few
v_call: TRBV9
cdr3_aa: CASSVGGQISDGYTF
cdr3_nt: TGTGCCAGCAGCGTGGGGGGACAGATTTCAGATGGCTACACCTTC

d_call: TRBD1
j_call: TRBJ1-2
clone_size: few
v_call: TRBV9
cdr3_aa: CASSVGDREYGYTF
cdr3_nt: TGTGCCAGCAGCGTAGGGGACAGGGAGTATGGCTACACCTTC

d_call: -
j_call: TRBJ2-1
clone_size: many
v_call: TRBV24-1
cdr3_aa: CATQAGEAYNEQFF
cdr3_nt: TGTGCCACCCAAGCCGGAGAAGCCTACAATGAGCAGTTCTTC

d_call: TRBD2
j_call: TRBJ2-5
clone_size: many
v_call: TRBV29-1
cdr3_aa: CSVEVLAGAKETQYF
cdr3_nt: TGCAGCGTTGAAGTGCTAGCGGGAGCAAAAGAGACCCAGTACTTC

d_call: TRBD2
j_call: TRBJ2-5
clone_size: few
v_call: TRBV20-1
cdr3_aa: CSATPLAGQETQYF
cdr3_nt: TGCAGTGCTACACCACTAGCGGGCCAAGAGACCCAGTACTTC

d_call: -
j_call: TRBJ2-6
clone_size: -
v_call: TRBV4-2
cdr3_aa: CASSQTGSGANVLTF
cdr3_nt: TGTGCCAGCAGCCAGACTGGCTCTGGGGCCAACGTCCTGACTTTC

d_call: TRBD2
j_call: TRBJ2-2
clone_size: -
v_call: TRBV19
cdr3_aa: CASSLPGLADTTGELFF
cdr3_nt: TGTGCCAGTAGTCTACCGGGACTAGCGGACACCACCGGGGAGCTGTTTTTT

d_call: -
j_call: TRBJ2-3
clone_size: few
v_call: TRBV20-1
cdr3_aa: CSATLVRSASTDTQYF
cdr3_nt: TGCAGTGCCACACTCGTACGTAGCGCTAGCACAGATACGCAGTATTTT